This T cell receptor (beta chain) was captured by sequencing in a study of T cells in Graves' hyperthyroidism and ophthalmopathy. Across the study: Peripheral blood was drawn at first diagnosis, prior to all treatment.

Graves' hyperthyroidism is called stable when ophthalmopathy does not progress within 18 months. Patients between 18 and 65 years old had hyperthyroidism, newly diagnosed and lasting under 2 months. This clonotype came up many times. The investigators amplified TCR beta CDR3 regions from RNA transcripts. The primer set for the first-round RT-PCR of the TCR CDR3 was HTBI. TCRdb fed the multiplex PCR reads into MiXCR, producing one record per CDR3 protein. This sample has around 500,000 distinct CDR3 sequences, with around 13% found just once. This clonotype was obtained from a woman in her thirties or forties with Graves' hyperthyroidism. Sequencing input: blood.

The CDR3 is CSASKQGTGLHF. Written as DNA, the CDR3 is TGCAGTGCTAGCAAACAGGGAACAGGTCTCCACTTT. The chain joins TRBV20-1 to TRBJ1-6; tentative D call: TRBD1 (6 bases). Trimming took off 3 bases at V and 16 bases at J, with 16 bases between the two ends. The germline V gene has CDR1 DFQATT and CDR2 SNEGSKA (reference sequence). This CDR3 contains 12 residues.